This TCR beta chain was sequenced during a study of blood T cells in healthy people across ages. Germline-derived CDR1 and CDR2 are GTSNPN and SVGIG (reference sequence). Trimming stripped 1 base from V and 0 bases from J, with 7 bases between. The CDR3 totals 15 residues. It was with a sample-barcoded 5' primer and a J-beta primer mix that a second PCR of about 6 to 11 cycles was run. TCRdb re-called the 5' RACE reads with MiXCR, one entry per CDR3 protein. Of about 750,000 distinct CDR3 sequences in the sample, roughly 53% were seen once. Study conclusions and caveats: A greater number of naive CD4+ cells and higher diversity distinguished long-lived donors from aged donors. Reliance upon unsorted PBMCs precluded definitive naive versus antigen-experienced comparison.

Total RNA was isolated from each sample in quantities of at least 5.5 micrograms. With respect to this clonotype: Its antigen remains unknown.

The chain carries TRBV30 and TRBJ1-6; D not resolved. The receptor comes from a man at least 80 years old in good health. The sample consisted of blood. This CDR3 is CAWSGTGSYNSPLHF. The DNA for the CDR3 is TGTGCCTGGAGTGGGACTGGCTCCTATAATTCACCCCTCCACTTT.